This TCR beta chain was recorded in a study of radiotherapy plus CTLA-4 blockade in lung cancer. Study-wide background: Objective responses arose in about 17% of patients, and under 40% experienced disease control.

For this clone: The antigen is not known.

V was pared by 2 bases and J by 2 bases, with 11 bases between. This CDR3 is built from 14 residues. Germline CDR1 is SGHNT and CDR2 is YYREEE (reference sequence). Focal radiation plus CTLA-4 blockade with ipilimumab was administered to patients who had chemo-refractory metastatic non-small-cell lung cancer. The table came from immunoSEQ multiplex PCR; TCRdb's copy has only in-frame clones and leaves some out. The table records about 38,000 clones, 86% of them present only once. Study outcomes and limitations: Clones derived from tumor TCRs expanded in blood after radiotherapy plus ipilimumab.

The V gene is TRBV5-4, the J gene TRBJ2-7; no definite D call. The sequence derives from a human donor with non-small cell lung cancer whose response to radiotherapy plus ipilimumab could not be evaluated. This material consisted of peripheral blood, taken from a patient treated with radiotherapy plus ipilimumab. CDR3 bases: TGTGCCAGCAGCTTAAACAGTGGAACCTACGAGCAGTACTTC. This translates into CASSLNSGTYEQYF.